This record looks at one TCR beta chain sequence and its context. Its target is unknown. The data derive from a study of lymphopenia after photon versus proton radiotherapy. Findings of the study overall: In patients who died, overall survival fell as post-nadir TCR diversity dropped more.

Method: immunoSEQ multiplex PCR; TCRdb's copy keeps in-frame clones and lacks some. The sample includes some 30,000 clones, approximately 93% of them seen just once. V lost 3 bases to trimming and J lost 0 bases, with 6 bases between them. The CDR3 loop spans 14 amino acids. Germline V CDR1 and CDR2: SEHNR, FQNEAQ (reference sequence). This sample comprised peripheral blood, obtained from a patient treated with photon-based radiotherapy. The clonotype was recovered from a woman between 50 and 59 years old with cholangiocarcinoma. The chain joins TRBV7-9 to TRBJ2-1; D is ambiguous. CDR3 sequence reads: CASSFHSSYNEQFF. The CDR3 DNA sequence: TGTGCCAGCAGCTTTCACAGCTCCTACAATGAGCAGTTCTTC.